A selection of T cell receptor beta chains follows, all from one sample in a study of shared clonotypes between healthy human individuals. The protocol was immunoSEQ multiplex PCR, while the TCRdb copy is restricted to in-frame clones and leaves out a portion. The table lists approximately 980,000 clones, around three quarters of them singletons, with nearly 1.5% in the top ten. The sequenced sample was memory CD4+ T cells sorted from blood. The source is a man aged 18 to 29 in good health. Both conserved end residues are part of each CDR3. The D gene is left open where the match is weak. The listing skips clone size in some rows; elsewhere it reads once, few, many or a size class.

D gene	J gene	V gene	clone size	CDR3 protein	CDR3 DNA
-	TRBJ1-1	TRBV6-5	-	CASSYPRGGAETEAFF	TGTGCCAGCAGTTACCCAAGGGGGGGGGCAGAGACTGAAGCTTTCTTT
-	TRBJ2-1	TRBV5-1	few	CASSLPLDEQFF	TGCGCCAGCAGCTTGCCTTTGGATGAGCAGTTCTTC
TRBD1	TRBJ1-2	TRBV7-9	-	CASSLRGQAYGYTF	TGTGCCAGCAGCTTAAGGGGGCAGGCATATGGCTACACCTTC
TRBD2	TRBJ2-5	TRBV5-4	once	CASSLGSGGQETQYF	TGTGCCAGCAGCTTGGGTTCGGGGGGTCAAGAGACCCAGTACTTC
TRBD2	TRBJ2-5	TRBV10-3	-	CAIRPGLAEETQYF	TGTGCCATCAGACCGGGACTAGCGGAAGAGACCCAGTACTTC
TRBD1	TRBJ2-3	TRBV19	-	CASSSDRVADTQYF	TGTGCCAGTAGTTCCGACAGGGTTGCAGATACGCAGTATTTT
TRBD1	TRBJ1-2	TRBV5-1	few	CASRSQGADGYTF	TGCGCCAGCAGATCTCAGGGGGCGGATGGCTACACCTTC
TRBD1	TRBJ1-2	TRBV28	-	CASSPPGTGMDYGYTF	TGTGCCAGCAGTCCCCCGGGGACAGGGATGGACTATGGCTACACCTTC
TRBD1	TRBJ1-4	TRBV5-1	-	CASSLALTGNEKLFF	TGCGCCAGCAGCTTGGCCCTGACAGGGAATGAAAAACTGTTTTTT
-	TRBJ1-1	TRBV2	-	CASSESGTGNTEAFF	TGTGCCAGCAGTGAATCGGGGACTGGGAACACTGAAGCTTTCTTT
-	TRBJ2-7	TRBV13	few	CASSFRGSLSYEQYF	TGTGCCAGCAGCTTCAGAGGTTCCCTCTCCTACGAGCAGTACTTC
TRBD1	TRBJ1-4	TRBV27	-	CASSLTTGGFSNEKLFF	TGTGCCAGCAGTCTTACGACAGGGGGCTTCTCTAATGAAAAACTGTTTTTT
TRBD1	TRBJ1-2	TRBV7-2	once	CASSPTPGQGIGYTF	TGTGCCAGCAGCCCCACCCCGGGACAGGGAATTGGCTACACCTTC
-	TRBJ1-4	TRBV6-1	once	CASSETRGSNEKLFF	TGTGCCAGCAGTGAAACGAGGGGATCCAATGAAAAACTGTTTTTT
-	TRBJ2-3	TRBV18	-	CASSPFGTSTDTQYF	TGTGCCAGCTCACCTTTCGGGACTTCAACAGATACGCAGTATTTT
-	TRBJ1-6	TRBV9	-	CASSVTDSSYNSPLHF	TGTGCCAGCAGCGTCACGGATAGCTCCTATAATTCACCCCTCCACTTT
-	TRBJ1-5	TRBV9	few	CASSAAHSNQPQHF	TGTGCCAGCAGCGCCGCCCATAGCAATCAGCCCCAGCATTTT
TRBD2	TRBJ2-7	TRBV5-5	once	CASSLAGLAGTYEQYF	TGTGCCAGCAGCTTGGCCGGGCTAGCGGGGACCTACGAGCAGTACTTC
-	TRBJ2-5	TRBV10-1	few	CASSEGSEGYQETQYF	TGCGCCAGCAGTGAGGGCTCCGAGGGGTACCAAGAGACCCAGTACTTC
-	TRBJ1-4	TRBV7-2	-	CASTKVAGRNVMGEKLFF	TGTGCCAGCACCAAGGTGGCGGGACGGAACGTAATGGGTGAAAAACTGTTTTTT
-	TRBJ2-7	TRBV6-5	-	CASNTGTAYLKQYF	TGTGCCAGCAATACCGGGACTGCCTACTTGAAGCAGTACTTC
TRBD2	TRBJ2-7	TRBV5-1	-	CASSSRSGTSGSYEQYF	TGCGCCAGCAGCTCCCGTTCCGGGACTAGCGGGTCCTACGAGCAGTACTTC
TRBD1	TRBJ1-5	TRBV6-6	-	CASSYPGQASNQPQHF	TGTGCCAGCAGTTACCCGGGACAGGCGAGCAATCAGCCCCAGCATTTT
-	TRBJ2-7	TRBV28	-	CASIRRLEAHSYEQYF	TGTGCCAGCATCCGGAGGCTGGAGGCGCACTCCTACGAGCAGTACTTC
-	TRBJ1-1	TRBV14	few	CASSQGRTEAFF	TGTGCCAGCAGCCAGGGAAGGACTGAAGCTTTCTTT